The next 18 T cell receptor beta chains were all read from a single sample in a study of Graves' ophthalmopathy and Graves' hyperthyroidism. Using RNA transcripts, the TCR beta CDR3 regions were amplified. HTBI primers served in a first-round RT-PCR, which a second-round multiplex PCR followed. MiXCR, applied by TCRdb to the multiplex PCR reads, yields one record per CDR3 protein. Counted here are fewer than 600,000 distinct CDR3 sequences, roughly an eighth occurring once; the ten biggest clones make up 8% to 10%. Material for sequencing was blood. These receptor sequences come from a woman younger than 45 with Graves' ophthalmopathy.

This clonotype showed up many times. The J gene is TRBJ2-7, the V gene TRBV6-1; the D gene is possibly TRBD2 (5 bases). CDR1 MNHNS and CDR2 SASEGT come from the germline V gene. Between the trimmed V and J ends, which lost 7 bases and 2 bases, there was a span of 18 bases. This CDR3 comprises 15 residues. CDR3: CASTRGSGTTYEQYF. The DNA of the CDR3 is TGTGCCAGCACCCGTGGGAGCGGAACGACCTACGAGCAGTACTTC.

The table lists this clonotype with many counts. The chain has TRBV6-1 and TRBJ2-2; D may correspond to TRBD1 or TRBD2 (5 bases each). Germline V gives CDR1 MNHNS, CDR2 SASEGT. V lost 2 bases, J lost 0 bases, and 13 bases lay in between. The CDR3 length is 17 residues. The CDR3 loop reads CASSELSWGTNTGELFF. CDR3 bases: TGTGCCAGCAGTGAACTCTCGTGGGGGACGAACACCGGGGAGCTGTTTTTT.

In its sample, this clonotype was seen a few times. V and J are TRBV28 and TRBJ1-3; D is unclear. The CDR3 totals 15 residues. With 6 bases removed from V and 2 bases from J, the gap between germline ends came to 14 bases. Per germline, CDR1 MDHEN and CDR2 SYDVKM. This CDR3 is CASSPTEGTGNTIYF. CDR3 bases: TGTGCCAGCAGCCCCACAGAGGGCACTGGAAACACCATATATTTT.

At least ten counts were recorded for this clonotype. The chain is built from TRBV6-5 and TRBJ1-5, with a possible D match to TRBD1 (6 bases). Germline-derived CDR1 and CDR2 are MNHEY and SVGAGI. Trimming removed 11 bases from V and 4 bases from J, with 15 bases in between. The CDR3 consists of 13 residues. The CDR3 nucleotides read TGTGCCGTACAACTCGACAGGAATCAGCCCCAGCATTTT. Residues: CAVQLDRNQPQHF.

This clonotype was seen repeatedly, ten times or more. The rearrangement joins TRBV12-3 or TRBV12-4 to TRBJ1-1, with D possibly TRBD1 on 6 matching bases. The CDR3 sequence is 12 residues long. V lost 4 bases and J 10 bases, leaving 13 bases between the germline ends. The CDR3 nucleotides read TGTGCCAGCAGTTCCTCTTGGGGGGCAGCTTTCTTT. Amino acid sequence: CASSSSWGAAFF.

The sample holds a few counts of this clonotype. The rearrangement joins TRBV6-1 to TRBJ1-1; D not resolved. Trimming left V 8 bases short and J 1 base short, with 11 bases between. The CDR3 runs to 13 residues. The germline gives CDR1 MNHNS, CDR2 SASEGT. This CDR3 reads CASLAGTNTEAFF. The CDR3, as DNA: TGTGCCAGCCTCGCCGGAACGAACACTGAAGCTTTCTTT.

This clonotype was counted ten times or more. The chain uses TRBV6-5 and TRBJ2-5, with TRBD2 matching over 12 bases. CDR1 and CDR2 from the germline V gene are MNHEY and SVGAGI. There are 16 residues in the CDR3. V gave up 4 bases and J gave up 5 bases; unmatched junction bases: 8. The CDR3 protein is CASSFPSGGAYETQYF. The CDR3 nucleotides are TGTGCCAGCAGTTTCCCTAGCGGGGGGGCCTACGAGACCCAGTACTTC.

This clonotype was observed many times. The chain combines TRBV12-3 or TRBV12-4 with TRBJ2-5; a possible D gene is TRBD2 (5 bases). The CDR3 totals 15 residues. Trimming took 0 bases from V and 0 from J, leaving 8 bases between them. CDR3 region: CASSLADWYQETQYF. The CDR3 coding sequence is TGTGCCAGCAGTTTAGCGGACTGGTACCAAGAGACCCAGTACTTC.

This clonotype has at least ten counts. The J gene is TRBJ1-1, the V gene TRBV15; perhaps TRBD1 as D (5 bases). Trimming cost V 5 bases and J 1 base, with 11 bases left between them. CDR1 and CDR2 from the germline V gene are LNHNV and YYDKDF (reference sequence). The CDR3 contains 14 residues. CDR3 sequence (DNA): TGTGCCACCAGCTTCCGGGACCGGAACACTGAAGCTTTCTTT. Translated: CATSFRDRNTEAFF.

Ten or more counts support this clonotype. V and J are TRBV18 and TRBJ2-5; possibly TRBD2 for D (7 bases). V lost 0 bases and J 1 base, leaving 15 bases between the germline ends. Germline loops: CDR1 KGHSH, CDR2 LQKENI. CDR3 length: 17 amino acids. CDR3 nucleotide sequence: TGTGCCAGCTCACCACCCGGGGGGCCCCGTCGCCAAGAGACCCAGTACTTC. Translated, it gives CASSPPGGPRRQETQYF.

The chain employs TRBV6-1 and TRBJ2-5; the D gene is possibly TRBD2 (5 bases). Trimming removed 1 base at V and 5 bases at J, with 11 bases between. CDR3 length: 14 residues. Per the germline V gene, CDR1 is MNHNS and CDR2 is SASEGT. CDR3 nucleotide sequence: TGTGCCAGCAGTGAAGGAGGAGGAGTGGAGACCCAGTACTTC. Translation: CASSEGGGVETQYF.

The sample holds many counts of this clonotype. The CDR3 DNA reads as TGTGCCAGCAGTTTATCCCCTATTTCGGATGGCTACACCTTC. Protein sequence: CASSLSPISDGYTF. J is TRBJ1-2 and V is TRBV27; D unclear. Trimming removed 0 bases at V and 6 bases at J, with 11 bases between. From germline, CDR1 is MNHEY and CDR2 SMNVEV (reference sequence). The CDR3 has 14 amino acids.

This clonotype occurred a few times. The rearrangement links TRBV3-1 to TRBJ1-2; 8 positions match TRBD1. The CDR3 covers 16 residues. J gave up 1 base and V 0 bases, and 4 bases lay outside the gene matches. The germline V gene encodes CDR1 LGHDT and CDR2 YNNKEL (reference sequence). This CDR3 reads CASSQDGTGRNYGYTF. The CDR3 DNA follows: TGTGCCAGCAGCCAAGATGGGACAGGCCGTAACTATGGCTACACCTTC.

This clonotype has only a few counts. J is TRBJ2-7 and V is TRBV18; D unclear. The CDR3 is made up of 13 amino acids. Deletions cut 1 base from V and 4 bases from J, with 8 bases between. Germline-derived CDR1 and CDR2 are KGHSH and LQKENI. The CDR3 protein is CASSPLGKYEQYF. The DNA for the CDR3 is TGTGCCAGCTCACCACTAGGGAAATACGAGCAGTACTTC. Full variable domain (missing parts from reference TRBV18 and TRBJ2-7): NAGVMQNPRHLVRRRGQEARLRCSPMKGHSHVYWYRQLPEEGLKFMVYLQKENIIDESGMPKERFSAEFPKEGPSILRIQQVVRGDSAAYFCASSPLGKYEQYFGPGTRLTVT.

V is TRBV13 and J is TRBJ1-2; no definite D call. Trimming left V 3 bases short and J 2 bases short, with 7 bases between. The CDR3 extends over 13 amino acids. Germline CDR1 PRHDT, CDR2 FYEKMQ (reference sequence). The CDR3 is CASSLAINYGYTF. The CDR3 DNA follows: TGTGCCAGCAGCTTGGCGATCAACTATGGCTACACCTTC.

The sample holds many counts of this clonotype. The chain joins TRBV11-1 to TRBJ2-7, with 8 bases aligning to TRBD1. Germline trimming cut 6 bases from V and 1 base from J; bases unmatched to any gene: 11. The germline V gene encodes CDR1 SGHAT and CDR2 FQDESV (reference sequence). The CDR3 is 16 residues long. This CDR3 is CASRVTGTGRSYEQYF. The CDR3 DNA reads TGTGCCAGCAGGGTAACCGGGACAGGAAGATCCTACGAGCAGTACTTC.

This clonotype was seen repeatedly, ten times or more. V gene TRBV3-1 combines with J gene TRBJ1-5; D remains ambiguous. V was trimmed by 2 bases and J by 6 bases, leaving 8 bases between them. CDR3 length: 13 amino acids. Germline CDR1 reads LGHDT; CDR2 reads YNNKEL (reference sequence). The CDR3 region is CASSQTYGQPQHF. The CDR3 DNA is TGTGCCAGCAGCCAAACCTATGGTCAGCCCCAGCATTTT.

This clonotype occurred many times. The chain links TRBV12-3 or TRBV12-4 to TRBJ1-2; the D gene is possibly TRBD1 (5 bases). The CDR3 loop spans 14 amino acids. V lost 4 bases to trimming and J lost 4 bases, with 13 bases between them. The CDR3 spells CASSSWQGTYGYTF. The CDR3 coding sequence is TGTGCCAGCAGTTCCTGGCAGGGTACCTATGGCTACACCTTC.